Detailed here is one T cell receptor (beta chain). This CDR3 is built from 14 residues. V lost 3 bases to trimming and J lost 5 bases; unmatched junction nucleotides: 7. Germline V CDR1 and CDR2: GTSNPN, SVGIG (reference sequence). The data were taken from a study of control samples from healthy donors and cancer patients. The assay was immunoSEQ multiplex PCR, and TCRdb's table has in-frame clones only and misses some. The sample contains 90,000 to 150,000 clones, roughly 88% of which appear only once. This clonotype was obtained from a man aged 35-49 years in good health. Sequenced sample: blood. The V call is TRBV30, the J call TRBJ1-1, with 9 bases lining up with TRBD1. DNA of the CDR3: TGTGCCTGGAGGAATACAGGGGGCGGGACTGAAGCTTTCTTT. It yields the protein CAWRNTGGGTEAFF.